This record looks at one T cell receptor beta chain sequence and its context. What it recognizes is unknown. The data were taken from a study of T cell responses to AZD1222 COVID-19 vaccine. Whole-study results and caveats: Donors skewed white British and female; clonal diversity was possibly underestimated.

The CDR3 contains 13 residues. With V trimmed by 5 bases and J by 3 bases, 1 base remained unmatched. Germline V gene data show CDR1 as LNHDA and CDR2 as SQIVND (reference sequence). Data came from immunoSEQ multiplex PCR; TCRdb stores just in-frame clones and leaves some out. The profile shows 70,000 to 95,000 clones, 75% to 95% of them singletons. The chain links TRBV19 to TRBJ2-7, with TRBD2 identical over 10 bases. The clonotype originates from an adult who received the AZD1222 COVID-19 vaccine. This sample comprised peripheral blood, obtained 28 days after the second AZD1222 dose. The CDR3 coding sequence is TGTGCCAGTAGTTGGACTAGCGGCTACGAGCAGTACTTC. Translating gives CASSWTSGYEQYF.